A selection of T cell receptor beta chains follows, all from one sample in a study of human CD4 T cells and Enterobacteriaceae. Produced via immunoSEQ multiplex PCR; TCRdb's table is partial and in-frame only. The top ten hold roughly 0.88% of the sample, which has about 25,000 clones, about four fifths seen once. The specimen was memory CD4+ T cells from blood. These receptor sequences come from a human donor in good health. The CDR3 runs from the conserved cysteine through the conserved F or W. The listing skips clone size in some rows; elsewhere it reads once, few, many or a size class.

abundance: NA; v_gene: TRBV7-2; CDR3aa: CASTPPVIGYGYTF
abundance: NA; v_gene: TRBV5-1; CDR3aa: CASSSRTGEKLFF
abundance: NA; v_gene: TRBV6-7; CDR3aa: CASSVRDRLSYEQYF
abundance: NA; v_gene: TRBV10-2; CDR3aa: CASRSRSQGRQNQPQHF
abundance: once; v_gene: TRBV30; CDR3aa: CAWTLQETQYF
abundance: NA; v_gene: TRBV7-7; CDR3aa: CASGPPGANVLTF
abundance: few; v_gene: TRBV19; CDR3aa: CASVGNWAYGYTF
abundance: NA; v_gene: TRBV27; CDR3aa: CASSTSPGPYNEQFF
abundance: NA; v_gene: TRBV11-2; CDR3aa: CASSLAGQGGLVETQYF
abundance: NA; v_gene: TRBV30; CDR3aa: CAWSEYGVIQYF
abundance: NA; v_gene: TRBV15; CDR3aa: CATSGGLAGGGNIQYF
abundance: once; v_gene: TRBV7-2; CDR3aa: CASSASIAGEQYF
abundance: NA; v_gene: TRBV6-1; CDR3aa: CASSEARVNTEAFF
abundance: few; v_gene: TRBV5-5; CDR3aa: CASSLTHIPLYGYTF
abundance: NA; v_gene: TRBV5-4; CDR3aa: CASSLDSYTQYF
abundance: NA; v_gene: TRBV10-1; CDR3aa: CASSVGSGSPETQYF
abundance: NA; v_gene: TRBV5-1; CDR3aa: CASSFTGTGGEKLFF
abundance: NA; v_gene: TRBV6-1; CDR3aa: CASSEAPRTGTAKNIQYF
abundance: NA; v_gene: TRBV7-9; CDR3aa: CASSLALPDQGIVTGELFF
abundance: few; v_gene: TRBV10-2; CDR3aa: CASSELRGRHEQYF
abundance: once; v_gene: TRBV21-1; CDR3aa: CASSKASRADQQSGELFF
abundance: NA; v_gene: TRBV6-1; CDR3aa: CASRTSGTGSYEQYF
abundance: NA; v_gene: TRBV5-1; CDR3aa: CASSLALAGGAYEQYF
abundance: once; v_gene: TRBV5-4; CDR3aa: CASSLGTASTYEQYF
abundance: NA; v_gene: TRBV2; CDR3aa: CASTRQGFAQPQHF
abundance: NA; v_gene: TRBV19; CDR3aa: CASSLKRKNIQYF
abundance: NA; v_gene: TRBV6-1; CDR3aa: CASRGGVAKNIQYF
abundance: few; v_gene: TRBV5-5; CDR3aa: CASSPSGQGLEKLFF
abundance: NA; v_gene: TRBV6-6; CDR3aa: CASSYADLNQQYF